These 20 T cell receptor beta chains came from one sample sequenced in a study of T cells in Graves' hyperthyroidism and ophthalmopathy. Authors of the study amplified TCR beta CDR3 regions from RNA transcripts. TCR CDR3 regions were first amplified by RT-PCR with HTBI primers. In TCRdb, the multiplex PCR reads were re-called with MiXCR into one record per CDR3 protein. The sample lists hundreds of thousands of distinct CDR3 sequences; 40% to 55% were seen once. Sequences were obtained from peripheral blood or thyroid tissue (not recorded which). These receptors were collected from an adult man with Graves' disease, either hyperthyroidism or ophthalmopathy (not recorded which).

CDR3 sequence reads: CSARPLGLENTGELFF. The CDR3 nucleotides read TGCAGTGCAAGACCCCTGGGACTAGAGAACACCGGGGAGCTGTTTTTT. The chain is built from TRBV20-1 and TRBJ2-2, with TRBD2 matching 8 bases. CDR1 and CDR2 from the germline V gene are DFQATT and SNEGSKA (reference sequence). The CDR3 sequence is 16 residues long. The V gene end was trimmed by 6 bases and the J gene end by 1 base; junction bases not matched to a gene: 10.

The rearrangement links TRBV6-5 to TRBJ1-5; tentative D call: TRBD1 (5 bases). Looked up from germline, CDR1 is MNHEY and CDR2 is SVGAGI. The CDR3 extends over 14 amino acids. The germline V and J ends were trimmed by 4 bases and 10 bases, with 17 bases remaining between them. The CDR3 reads CASSSGQKVSPQHF. DNA for the CDR3: TGTGCCAGCAGTTCCGGACAAAAGGTATCACCCCAGCATTTT.

This clonotype was detected only a few times. This chain uses TRBV2 with TRBJ1-4; possibly TRBD1 for D (6 bases). CDR1 and CDR2 from the germline V gene are SNHLY and FYNNEI. V was trimmed by 3 bases and J by 7 bases, leaving 12 bases between them. CDR3 length: 14 amino acids. The CDR3 DNA reads as TGTGCCAGCAGTGATGGGGGCGCCTTTGAAAAACTGTTTTTT. Translation: CASSDGGAFEKLFF.

This clonotype was detected ten times or more. The chain is built from TRBV6-5 and TRBJ1-5; D remains unclear. V lost 8 bases, J lost 6 bases, and 11 bases lay in between. Germline V CDR1 and CDR2: MNHEY, SVGAGI. This CDR3 has 12 amino acids. The CDR3 protein is CASAEGSQPQHF. In DNA, the CDR3 is TGTGCCAGCGCGGAGGGAAGTCAGCCCCAGCATTTT.

The genes are TRBV2 and TRBJ1-1; possibly TRBD1 for D (5 bases). The CDR3 totals 18 residues. Germline V gene data show CDR1 as SNHLY and CDR2 as FYNNEI. V was pared by 2 bases and J by 6 bases, with 25 bases between. The DNA for the CDR3 is TGTGCCAGCAGTGAAAGTGTAATGGACACGTCGTATAGGTCTGAAGCTTTCTTT. It specifies CASSESVMDTSYRSEAFF.

This clonotype was recorded only once. One end of the junction varies from germline; a read error may be responsible. The rearrangement links TRBV10-1 to TRBJ1-6, with D hard to call. The germline CDR1 and CDR2 sequences are WNHNN and SYGVQD (reference sequence). The CDR3 is 14 residues long. The CDR3 coding sequence is TGCGTCAGCTCTGACCGATTGGGGAATTCACCCCTCCACTTT. Encoded protein: CVSSDRLGNSPLHF.

The J gene is TRBJ1-6, the V gene TRBV25-1; D unresolved. The CDR3 spans 14 residues. CDR1 and CDR2 (germline): MGHDK, SYGVNS. V lost 6 bases and J 9 bases, leaving 15 bases between the germline ends. The CDR3, as DNA: TGTGCCAGCAGCGCTGGGCGTCTTGGTTCACCCCTCCACTTT. Translating gives CASSAGRLGSPLHF. The entire variable domain, with the rest obtained from reference TRBV25-1 and TRBJ1-6, is as follows: EADIYQTPRYLVIGTGKKITLECSQTMGHDKMYWYQQDPGMELHLIHYSYGVNSTEKGDLSSESTVSRIRTEHFPLTLESARPSHTSQYLCASSAGRLGSPLHFGNGTRLTVT.

As for this clonotype: This could be a read error, since a much larger clone is one nucleotide away. Here the CDR3 omits its conserved ending phenylalanine or tryptophan, so a read error is the likely source. The J gene is TRBJ1-1, the V gene TRBV19; maybe TRBD1 (5 bases). Trimming cost V 9 bases and J 4 bases, with 18 bases left between them. CDR3 length equals 14 residues. Germline CDR1 and CDR2: LNHDA and SQIVND (reference sequence). CDR3 amino acids: CASSLGGVITEAFS. CDR3 DNA sequence: TGTGCCAGCAGCTTGGGAGGGGTGATCACTGAAGCTTTCTCT.

This chain links TRBV7-2 with TRBJ1-2, with 7 bases lining up with TRBD1. The CDR3 runs to 17 residues. J lost 4 bases, V lost 1 base, and 12 bases had no gene match. CDR1 SGHTA and CDR2 FQGNSA come from the germline V gene. The CDR3: CASSLGPTGRISYGYTF. For the CDR3, the DNA is TGTGCCAGCAGCTTAGGTCCGACAGGGCGAATCTCCTATGGCTACACCTTC.

This clonotype was seen more than once but under ten times. The chain employs TRBV20-1 and TRBJ1-2, with a tentative D call TRBD1 (6 bases). The CDR3 is 12 residues long. Germline CDR1 is DFQATT and CDR2 is SNEGSKA (reference sequence). V dropped 2 bases and J dropped 7 bases, with 11 bases sitting between them. CDR3 sequence (DNA): TGCAGTGCTAGACAGACAGGACCTGGCTACACCTTC. Translated: CSARQTGPGYTF.

The rearrangement uses TRBV19 and TRBJ1-5; 9 positions agree with TRBD1. V shed 3 bases, J shed 0 bases, and the junction held 6 bases outside the gene matches. The CDR3 spans 17 residues. CDR1 and CDR2 from the germline V gene are LNHDA and SQIVND (reference sequence). The DNA for the CDR3 is TGTGCCAGTAGTATGGGGACAGGGAGGGATAGCAATCAGCCCCAGCATTTT. Residues: CASSMGTGRDSNQPQHF.

The V call is TRBV2, the J call TRBJ1-2, with 9 bases identical to TRBD1. CDR1 and CDR2 (germline): SNHLY, FYNNEI. The CDR3 is made up of 16 amino acids. V shed 4 bases and J 2 bases; nucleotides not matched to a gene: 8. The CDR3 DNA reads TGTGCCAGCAGTGCTAGTCCGGGACAGGGCAACTATGGCTACACCTTC. It is translated as CASSASPGQGNYGYTF.

This chain joins TRBV9 and TRBJ1-3; weak D call: TRBD1 (6 bases). V was trimmed by 0 bases and J by 2 bases, leaving 9 bases between them. Germline V gene data show CDR1 as SGDLS and CDR2 as YYNGEE. CDR3 length: 15 amino acids. CDR3 DNA sequence: TGTGCCAGCAGCGTAGTTGAGGGGGCTGGAAACACCATATATTTT. Residues: CASSVVEGAGNTIYF.

The chain employs TRBV29-1 and TRBJ2-7; D unresolved. Trimming pared 8 bases from V and 2 bases from J, leaving 19 bases between. Looked up from germline, CDR1 is SQVTM and CDR2 is ANQGSEA. CDR3 size: 14 residues. CDR3 region: CSLDGFSKTYEQYF. In nucleotides, the CDR3 is TGCAGCTTAGACGGCTTCTCGAAAACCTACGAGCAGTACTTC.

This clonotype was counted ten times or more. The chain recombines TRBV7-8 with TRBJ1-1; D is uncertain. CDR1 is SGHVS and CDR2 is FQNEAQ in the germline V gene. The V gene lost 1 base and the J gene lost 4 bases, with 10 bases spanning the gap. This CDR3 comprises 14 residues. The CDR3 bases are TGTGCCAGCAGCTTAGAACGGTGGGGCACTGAAGCTTTCTTT. This codes for CASSLERWGTEAFF.

CDR3 bases: TGTGCCAGCAGCTTACCCTACGGGGGGGCGGACACCGGGGAGCTGTTTTTT. Residues: CASSLPYGGADTGELFF. V and J are TRBV6-6 and TRBJ2-2; 8 bases map to TRBD2. CDR1 is MNHNY, CDR2 SVGAGI, per germline (reference sequence). The J segment lost 3 bases and the V segment lost 6 bases, leaving 12 bases of the junction unmatched. CDR3 length equals 17 residues.

The CDR3 protein is CASSSTGGQDSYGYTF. The CDR3, as DNA: TGTGCCAGCAGCTCGACGGGGGGACAGGATTCTTATGGCTACACCTTC. The gene calls are TRBV7-9 and TRBJ1-2; 8 nucleotides agree with TRBD1. J gave up 5 bases and V 4 bases, and 12 bases lay outside the gene matches. The CDR3 totals 16 residues. Germline V gives CDR1 SEHNR, CDR2 FQNEAQ (reference sequence).

This clonotype has only a few counts. This rearrangement joins TRBV5-1 to TRBJ1-3; a weak D match, TRBD1 (5 bases). This CDR3 is built from 12 residues. V shed 2 bases and J shed 9 bases, with 9 bases lying between them. The germline V gene encodes CDR1 SGHRS and CDR2 YFSETQ. The CDR3 region has the DNA TGCGCCAGCAGCTTAGACAGACGCACCATATATTTT. This translates into CASSLDRRTIYF.

This clonotype was seen at least ten times. The chain carries TRBV24-1 and TRBJ1-2; D is perhaps TRBD1 (6 bases). The CDR3 is 14 residues long. Trimming removed 3 bases from V and 5 bases from J, with 12 bases in between. The V gene's germline CDR1 is KGHDR and CDR2 SFDVKD. CDR3 in DNA: TGTGCCACCAGTGATGTACGGACAGCTTATGGCTACACCTTC. Residues: CATSDVRTAYGYTF.

This chain connects TRBV10-1 to TRBJ1-2; TRBD1 matches at 8 bases. V lost 2 bases and J lost 2; bases outside the gene matches: 7. The CDR3 runs 16 residues. From germline, CDR1 is WNHNN and CDR2 SYGVQD (reference sequence). The CDR3 is CASSEPPDRDNYGYTF. The CDR3 nucleotides are TGCGCCAGCAGTGAGCCCCCGGACAGGGACAACTATGGCTACACCTTC.